These T cell receptor beta chains were read from a single sample in a study of long-term antiretroviral therapy in people with HIV. Sequencing was performed with immunoSEQ multiplex PCR; in TCRdb, only in-frame clones are kept and a portion is missing. The sample has about 35,000 clones, about 94% seen once. The material was unsorted PBMCs, obtained 4.1 years after starting antiretroviral therapy. Source of these receptors: a woman aged 50 to 60 with HIV. Each CDR3 is given with its conserved first and last residue.

len: 13; v_gene: TRBV2; CDR3aa: CASRTGLNSPLHF
len: 15; v_gene: TRBV6-5; CDR3aa: CASTLLGVGTGELFF
len: 15; v_gene: TRBV7-6; CDR3aa: CASSSIRSGNTEAFF
len: 12; v_gene: TRBV6-6; CDR3aa: CASSPGSETQYF
len: 14; v_gene: TRBV27; CDR3aa: CASSGGRLTDTQYF
len: 13; v_gene: TRBV2; CDR3aa: CAISGGSYNEQFF
len: 14; v_gene: TRBV4-1; CDR3aa: CASSPWAPTDTQYF
len: 13; v_gene: TRBV5-5; CDR3aa: CASSLASVEKLFF
len: 12; v_gene: TRBV2; CDR3aa: CAGPIRNTEAFF
len: 15; v_gene: TRBV7-9; CDR3aa: CASSGGYGTRETQYF
len: 15; v_gene: TRBV7-2; CDR3aa: CASSLALAGVNEQFF
len: 14; v_gene: TRBV4-1; CDR3aa: CASTQAPINSPLHF
len: 15; v_gene: TRBV4-1; CDR3aa: CASSLGQGGSGELFF
len: 14; v_gene: TRBV6-4; CDR3aa: CASSEGLGADTQYF
len: 16; v_gene: TRBV7-2; CDR3aa: CASSLVAGGAKNIQYF
len: 13; v_gene: TRBV11-1; CDR3aa: CASSLRGTDTQYF
len: 15; v_gene: TRBV5-4; CDR3aa: CASSLSVGNGNTIYF
len: 14; v_gene: TRBV4-1; CDR3aa: CASSHPSGANVLTF
len: 13; v_gene: TRBV6-6; CDR3aa: CASSYENNEKLFF
len: 17; v_gene: TRBV11-2; CDR3aa: CASSFTGGLADLSEQFF
len: 14; v_gene: TRBV2; CDR3aa: CASRYGDRGYGYTF
len: 14; v_gene: TRBV7-7; CDR3aa: CASSQDLRGETQYF
len: 13; v_gene: TRBV19; CDR3aa: CAIKGEEHSPLHF
len: 12; v_gene: TRBV13; CDR3aa: CASSLQGNTIYF
len: 15; v_gene: TRBV6-1; CDR3aa: CASSEIARVEEKLFF
len: 14; v_gene: TRBV7-2; CDR3aa: CASSLVGLGDTQYF
len: 13; v_gene: TRBV5-6; CDR3aa: CASSLELKETQYF
len: 14; v_gene: TRBV4-2; CDR3aa: CASSQVTIQETQYF
len: 13; v_gene: TRBV6-5; CDR3aa: CASSLSGYDEQFF
len: 13; v_gene: TRBV7-9; CDR3aa: CASSPGISYEQYF
len: 16; v_gene: TRBV5-1; CDR3aa: CASSEQGRTDTGELFF
len: 13; v_gene: TRBV30; CDR3aa: CAWNRVGGNTIYF
len: 19; v_gene: TRBV4-2; CDR3aa: CASSQDPDWKIDSNQPQHF
len: 15; v_gene: TRBV6-6; CDR3aa: CASSYSRGRLETQYF
len: 13; v_gene: TRBV7-3; CDR3aa: CASSFTGGETQYF
len: 12; v_gene: TRBV27; CDR3aa: CASSTQGDEQYF
len: 14; v_gene: TRBV7-2; CDR3aa: CASSLVPGAYEQYF
len: 14; v_gene: TRBV4-1; CDR3aa: CASSQVPREETQYF
len: 13; v_gene: TRBV4-1; CDR3aa: CASSLNFDQPQHF
len: 15; v_gene: TRBV10-3; CDR3aa: CAISPARGANEKLFF